These T cell receptor beta chains were read from a single sample in a study of cytomegalovirus exposure and HLA in healthy donors. Clones were read by immunoSEQ multiplex PCR, and TCRdb kept only the in-frame ones, dropping some. The table has more than 200,000 clones, more than 85% seen once; the top ten hold around 12%. Sequencing was done on a sample of PBMCs. The origin of the receptors is a man between 18 and 29 years old in good health and CMV-seropositive. Each CDR3 is given with its conserved first and last residue. D genes are given only for firm matches. Not every row has a clone size; where given, it reads once, few, many or a size class.

CDR3: CASSMGLYNEQFF
DNA: TGTGCCAGCTCAATGGGACTTTACAATGAGCAGTTCTTC
size: .
length: 13
V: TRBV18
J: TRBJ2-1
D: .

CDR3: CASSLARGSGYTF
DNA: TGTGCCAGCAGCTTAGCCCGGGGGAGCGGCTACACCTTC
size: .
length: 13
V: TRBV7-2
J: TRBJ1-2
D: .

CDR3: CASSPRLEGRAGDTQYF
DNA: TGTGCCAGCAGCCCCCGCCTTGAAGGGAGGGCTGGAGATACGCAGTATTTT
size: .
length: 17
V: TRBV7-2
J: TRBJ2-3
D: TRBD2

CDR3: CASSRGPTTGELFF
DNA: TGCGCCAGCAGCCGAGGCCCCACGACCGGGGAGCTGTTTTTT
size: .
length: 14
V: TRBV4-1
J: TRBJ2-2
D: .

CDR3: CSVGDGPYEQYF
DNA: TGCAGCGTTGGGGACGGCCCCTACGAGCAGTACTTC
size: .
length: 12
V: TRBV29-1
J: TRBJ2-7
D: .

CDR3: CAWRPAGSLGGNTIYF
DNA: TGTGCCTGGAGGCCGGCCGGGTCCCTGGGTGGAAACACCATATATTTT
size: .
length: 16
V: TRBV30
J: TRBJ1-3
D: .

CDR3: CASSLVGATNTGELFF
DNA: TGCGCCAGCAGCTTGGTGGGGGCGACAAACACCGGGGAGCTGTTTTTT
size: many
length: 16
V: TRBV5-1
J: TRBJ2-2
D: .

CDR3: CASSHHHKQGSYGYTF
DNA: TGTGCCAGCAGCCATCACCACAAACAGGGGTCCTATGGCTACACCTTC
size: .
length: 16
V: TRBV7-2
J: TRBJ1-2
D: TRBD1

CDR3: CAWSYPGKGGYTF
DNA: TGTGCCTGGAGCTATCCCGGAAAGGGAGGCTACACCTTC
size: few
length: 13
V: TRBV30
J: TRBJ1-2
D: .

CDR3: CASSLPQGAGTEAFF
DNA: TGTGCCAGCAGTTTACCACAGGGGGCTGGTACTGAAGCTTTCTTT
size: .
length: 15
V: TRBV6-6
J: TRBJ1-1
D: TRBD1

CDR3: CASGLAGAGLSSYNEQFF
DNA: TGTGCTAGTGGTTTGGCTGGCGCAGGACTAAGCTCCTACAATGAGCAGTTCTTC
size: once
length: 18
V: TRBV12-5
J: TRBJ2-1
D: .

CDR3: CASSPGPGVETQYF
DNA: TGTGCCAGCAGCCCTGGACCGGGCGTGGAGACCCAGTACTTC
size: .
length: 14
V: TRBV5-6
J: TRBJ2-5
D: .

CDR3: CASSEALTGRGNTEAFF
DNA: TGTGCCAGCAGTGAAGCGCTTACAGGGAGGGGGAACACTGAAGCTTTCTTT
size: .
length: 17
V: TRBV2
J: TRBJ1-1
D: .

CDR3: CASRPQGADTQYF
DNA: TGTGCCAGCAGACCGCAGGGGGCAGATACGCAGTATTTT
size: .
length: 13
V: TRBV6-5
J: TRBJ2-3
D: TRBD1

CDR3: CASSLVVGSTYEQYF
DNA: TGCGCCAGCAGCTTGGTAGTCGGCTCAACCTACGAGCAGTACTTC
size: .
length: 15
V: TRBV5-1
J: TRBJ2-7
D: .

CDR3: CASSLGQGAYEQYF
DNA: TGTGCCAGCAGTTTAGGACAGGGAGCCTACGAGCAGTACTTC
size: few
length: 14
V: TRBV27
J: TRBJ2-7
D: TRBD1

CDR3: CASCESGFEQYF
DNA: TGTGCCAGCTGTGAGTCGGGGTTCGAGCAGTACTTC
size: .
length: 12
V: TRBV6-1
J: TRBJ2-7
D: .

CDR3: CASSYGASGTGEQYF
DNA: TGTGCCAGCAGTTACGGGGCTAGCGGTACAGGGGAGCAGTACTTC
size: once
length: 15
V: TRBV6-6
J: TRBJ2-7
D: .

CDR3: CASSELAGGNTGELFF
DNA: TGTGCCAGCAGCGAGCTAGCGGGAGGGAACACCGGGGAGCTGTTTTTT
size: .
length: 16
V: TRBV5-4
J: TRBJ2-2
D: TRBD2

CDR3: CASSLGRMGEQYF
DNA: TGTGCCAGCAGCTTGGGGAGGATGGGGGAGCAGTACTTC
size: .
length: 13
V: TRBV5-4
J: TRBJ2-7
D: .

CDR3: CASSLGTSGTTDTQYF
DNA: TGTGCCAGCAGCTTGGGGACTAGCGGGACCACAGATACGCAGTATTTT
size: .
length: 16
V: TRBV5-4
J: TRBJ2-3
D: TRBD2

CDR3: CASSRQGLEAFF
DNA: TGTGCCAGCAGCCGACAGGGCCTTGAAGCTTTCTTT
size: .
length: 12
V: TRBV13
J: TRBJ1-1
D: TRBD1

CDR3: CASSPKLGQGYTF
DNA: TGTGCCAGCAGCCCGAAACTCGGACAAGGCTACACCTTC
size: few
length: 13
V: TRBV14
J: TRBJ1-2
D: .

CDR3: CASTDTYNQPQHF
DNA: TGTGCCAGCACCGACACTTACAATCAGCCCCAGCATTTT
size: .
length: 13
V: TRBV2
J: TRBJ1-5
D: .

CDR3: CASSEAAWSGYTF
DNA: TGTGCCAGCAGTGAAGCGGCCTGGAGCGGCTACACCTTC
size: .
length: 13
V: TRBV6-1
J: TRBJ1-2
D: .

CDR3: CASSLRRGLLETQYF
DNA: TGTGCCAGCTCCCTCAGAAGGGGGCTCTTGGAGACCCAGTACTTC
size: .
length: 15
V: TRBV18
J: TRBJ2-5
D: TRBD1

CDR3: CASSQTRTYEQYF
DNA: TGTGCCAGCAGCCAAACACGGACCTACGAGCAGTACTTC
size: .
length: 13
V: TRBV4-2
J: TRBJ2-7
D: .

CDR3: CASSFTGDQETQYF
DNA: TGTGCCAGCAGCTTCACAGGGGACCAAGAGACCCAGTACTTC
size: .
length: 14
V: TRBV5-6
J: TRBJ2-5
D: TRBD1

CDR3: CASSLGAGVRGEQFF
DNA: TGTGCCAGCAGTTTAGGCGCGGGAGTCCGGGGTGAGCAGTTCTTC
size: once
length: 15
V: TRBV27
J: TRBJ2-1
D: TRBD2

CDR3: CASNRAGGLVDTQYF
DNA: TGTGCCAGCAATCGAGCGGGAGGGCTGGTAGATACGCAGTATTTT
size: .
length: 15
V: TRBV2
J: TRBJ2-3
D: TRBD2

CDR3: CASSPGGYSNNEQFF
DNA: TGTGCCAGCAGCCCTGGGGGGTATTCCAACAATGAGCAGTTCTTC
size: .
length: 15
V: TRBV6-1
J: TRBJ2-1
D: .

CDR3: CASSLVGLAGVNEQFF
DNA: TGTGCCAGCAGCTTGGTAGGACTAGCGGGGGTTAATGAGCAGTTCTTC
size: .
length: 16
V: TRBV5-6
J: TRBJ2-1
D: TRBD2

CDR3: CASSFGTGERDGYTF
DNA: TGCGCCAGCAGCTTTGGGACAGGGGAGAGGGATGGCTACACCTTC
size: few
length: 15
V: TRBV5-1
J: TRBJ1-2
D: TRBD1

CDR3: CAISESGSYEQYF
DNA: TGTGCCATCAGTGAGTCGGGCAGCTACGAGCAGTACTTC
size: .
length: 13
V: TRBV10-3
J: TRBJ2-7
D: .

CDR3: CASSSRFTEAFF
DNA: TGTGCCAGCAGCTCCAGGTTCACTGAAGCTTTCTTT
size: .
length: 12
V: TRBV7-9
J: TRBJ1-1
D: .

CDR3: CASSLAVSYEQYF
DNA: TGTGCCAGCAGCTTGGCGGTCTCCTACGAGCAGTACTTC
size: .
length: 13
V: TRBV7-2
J: TRBJ2-7
D: .

CDR3: CSASLADTQYF
DNA: TGCAGTGCTTCCCTAGCAGATACGCAGTATTTT
size: .
length: 11
V: TRBV20-1
J: TRBJ2-3
D: .

CDR3: CAITPERAGGYGYTF
DNA: TGTGCCATCACGCCCGAAAGGGCGGGAGGCTATGGCTACACCTTC
size: .
length: 15
V: TRBV10-3
J: TRBJ1-2
D: .

CDR3: CAWSREGRQPQHF
DNA: TGTGCCTGGAGTAGGGAGGGGCGGCAGCCCCAGCATTTT
size: .
length: 13
V: TRBV30
J: TRBJ1-5
D: .

CDR3: CASSPGPAGHQPQHF
DNA: TGTGCCAGCAGCCCGGGACCCGCAGGTCATCAGCCCCAGCATTTT
size: .
length: 15
V: TRBV5-6
J: TRBJ1-5
D: .

CDR3: CASSVDRGEQFF
DNA: TGTGCCAGCAGCGTAGACCGGGGGGAGCAGTTCTTC
size: .
length: 12
V: TRBV9
J: TRBJ2-1
D: .

CDR3: CAWSRIAGGTEQYF
DNA: TGTGCCTGGAGTCGAATAGCGGGGGGAACGGAGCAGTACTTC
size: once
length: 14
V: TRBV30
J: TRBJ2-7
D: TRBD2

CDR3: CASSSRLAGGETQYF
DNA: TGTGCCAGCAGCTCCCGACTAGCGGGAGGAGAGACCCAGTACTTC
size: .
length: 15
V: TRBV4-2
J: TRBJ2-5
D: TRBD2

CDR3: CASSYSQEYNEQFF
DNA: TGTGCCAGCAGTTACTCGCAGGAGTACAATGAGCAGTTCTTC
size: .
length: 14
V: TRBV6-5
J: TRBJ2-1
D: .